This T cell receptor (beta chain) was identified during a study of OX40 agonist ivuxolimab in advanced cancers. Study overall: Patients received the agonistic anti-OX40 (CD134) antibody ivuxolimab.

Per germline, CDR1 MNHEY and CDR2 SVGAGI. The CDR3 covers 11 residues. Trimming took off 2 bases at V and 4 bases at J, with 0 bases between the two ends. Sequencing used immunoSEQ multiplex PCR; TCRdb keeps in-frame clones, though not all of them. The table has approximately 50,000 clones, around 87% seen once. Specimen: CD4+ or CD8+ T cells sorted from blood, collected in a trial of the OX40 agonist ivuxolimab. The chain links TRBV6-5 to TRBJ1-3; no firm D call. The source of this sequence is an adult with an advanced solid tumor such as melanoma, head and neck, liver or kidney cancer. The CDR3 region is CASSYGNTIYF. The CDR3 coding sequence is TGTGCCAGCAGTTACGGAAACACCATATATTTT.